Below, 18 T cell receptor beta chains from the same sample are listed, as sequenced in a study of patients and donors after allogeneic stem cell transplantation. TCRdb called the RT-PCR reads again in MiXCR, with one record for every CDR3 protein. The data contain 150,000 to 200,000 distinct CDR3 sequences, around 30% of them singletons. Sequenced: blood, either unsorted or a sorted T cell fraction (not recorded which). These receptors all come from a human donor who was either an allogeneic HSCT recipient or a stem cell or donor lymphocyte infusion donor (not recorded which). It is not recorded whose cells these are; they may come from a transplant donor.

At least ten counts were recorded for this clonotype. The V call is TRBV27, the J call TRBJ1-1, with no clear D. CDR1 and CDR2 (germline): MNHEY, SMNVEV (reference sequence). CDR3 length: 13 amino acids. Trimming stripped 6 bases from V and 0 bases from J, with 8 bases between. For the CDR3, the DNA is TGTGCCAGCAGCGGTTTGATGAACACTGAAGCTTTCTTT. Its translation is CASSGLMNTEAFF.

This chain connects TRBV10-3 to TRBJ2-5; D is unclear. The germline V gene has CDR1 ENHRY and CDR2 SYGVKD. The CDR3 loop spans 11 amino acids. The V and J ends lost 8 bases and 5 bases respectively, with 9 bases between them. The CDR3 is CAIGRYETQYF. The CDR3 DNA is TGTGCCATCGGCCGCTACGAGACCCAGTACTTC.

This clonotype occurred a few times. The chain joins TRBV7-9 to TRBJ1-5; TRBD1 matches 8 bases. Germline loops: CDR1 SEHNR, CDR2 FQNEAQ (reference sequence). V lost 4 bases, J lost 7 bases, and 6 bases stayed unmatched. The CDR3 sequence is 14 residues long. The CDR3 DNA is TGTGCCAGCAGCTCCGGACAGGGAAGGCAGCCCCAGCATTTT. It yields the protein CASSSGQGRQPQHF. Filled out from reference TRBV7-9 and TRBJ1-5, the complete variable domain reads DTGVSQNPRHKITKRGQNVTFRCDPISEHNRLYWYRQTLGQGPEFLTYFQNEAQLEKSRLLSDRFSAERPKGSFSTLEIQRTEQGDSAMYLCASSSGQGRQPQHFGDGTRLSIL.

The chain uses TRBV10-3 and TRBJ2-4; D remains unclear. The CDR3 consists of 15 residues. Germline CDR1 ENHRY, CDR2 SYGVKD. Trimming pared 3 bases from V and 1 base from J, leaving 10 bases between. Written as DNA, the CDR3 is TGTGCCATCAGTGACTCAAGTCTGGCCAAAAACATTCAGTACTTC. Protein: CAISDSSLAKNIQYF.

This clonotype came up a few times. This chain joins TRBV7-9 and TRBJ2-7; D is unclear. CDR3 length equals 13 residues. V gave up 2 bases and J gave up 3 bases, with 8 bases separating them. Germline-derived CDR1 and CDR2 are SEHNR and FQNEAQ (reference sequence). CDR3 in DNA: TGTGCCAGCAGCTTATCCGGTCTCTACGAGCAGTACTTC. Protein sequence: CASSLSGLYEQYF.

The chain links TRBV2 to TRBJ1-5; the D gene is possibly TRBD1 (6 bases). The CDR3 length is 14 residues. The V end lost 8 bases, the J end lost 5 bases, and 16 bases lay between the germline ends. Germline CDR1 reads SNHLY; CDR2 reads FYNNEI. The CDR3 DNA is TGTGCCAGCCGAGAACGGGGGGGGCATCAGCCCCAGCATTTT. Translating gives CASRERGGHQPQHF. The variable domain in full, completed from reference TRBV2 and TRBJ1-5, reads EPEVTQTPSHQVTQMGQEVILRCVPISNHLYFYWYRQILGQKVEFLVSFYNNEISEKSEIFDDQFSVERPDGSNFTLKIRSTKLEDSAMYFCASRERGGHQPQHFGDGTRLSIL.

The CDR3 loop is CASSLAGGGGTDTQYF. CDR3 nucleotide sequence: TGTGCCAGCAGCTTGGCCGGAGGGGGAGGCACAGATACGCAGTATTTT. The rearrangement uses TRBV5-6 and TRBJ2-3, with D possibly being TRBD1 or TRBD2 (6 bases each). This CDR3 has 16 amino acids. The germline V gene encodes CDR1 SGHDT and CDR2 YYEEEE. V lost 0 bases and J 1 base, leaving 12 bases between the germline ends.

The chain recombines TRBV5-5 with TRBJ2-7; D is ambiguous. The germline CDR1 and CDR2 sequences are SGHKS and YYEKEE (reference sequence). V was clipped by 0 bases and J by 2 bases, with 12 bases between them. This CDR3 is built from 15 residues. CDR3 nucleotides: TGTGCCAGCAGCTTGGGGGCAGGTTCTACCTACGAGCAGTACTTC. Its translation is CASSLGAGSTYEQYF.

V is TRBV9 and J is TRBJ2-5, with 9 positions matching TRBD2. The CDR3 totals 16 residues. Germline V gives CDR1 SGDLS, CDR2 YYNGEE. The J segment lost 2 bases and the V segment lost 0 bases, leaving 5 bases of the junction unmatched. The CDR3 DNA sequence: TGTGCCAGCAGCGTAGTGGAGACTAGCGGACAAGAGACCCAGTACTTC. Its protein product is CASSVVETSGQETQYF.

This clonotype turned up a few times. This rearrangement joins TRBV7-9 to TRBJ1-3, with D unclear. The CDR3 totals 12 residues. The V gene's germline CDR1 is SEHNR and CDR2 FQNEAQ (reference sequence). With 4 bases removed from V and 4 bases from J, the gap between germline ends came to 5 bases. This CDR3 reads CASSSEGNTIYF. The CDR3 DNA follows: TGTGCCAGCAGCTCCGAGGGAAACACCATATATTTT.

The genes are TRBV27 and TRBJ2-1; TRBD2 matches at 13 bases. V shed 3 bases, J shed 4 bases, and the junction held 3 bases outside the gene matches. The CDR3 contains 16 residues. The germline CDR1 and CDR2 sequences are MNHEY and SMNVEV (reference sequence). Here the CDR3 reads CASSLWGLAGYNEQFF. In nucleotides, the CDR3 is TGTGCCAGCAGTTTGTGGGGACTAGCGGGGTACAATGAGCAGTTCTTC.

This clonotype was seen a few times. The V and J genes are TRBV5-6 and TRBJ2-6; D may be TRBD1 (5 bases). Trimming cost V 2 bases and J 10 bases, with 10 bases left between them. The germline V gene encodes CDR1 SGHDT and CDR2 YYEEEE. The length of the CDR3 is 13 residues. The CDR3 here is CASSFQGRNVLTF. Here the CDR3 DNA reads TGTGCCAGCAGCTTCCAGGGTAGGAACGTCCTGACTTTC. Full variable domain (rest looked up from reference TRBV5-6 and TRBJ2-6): DAGVTQSPTHLIKTRGQQVTLRCSPKSGHDTVSWYQQALGQGPQFIFQYYEEEERQRGNFPDRFSGHQFPNYSSELNVNALLLGDSALYLCASSFQGRNVLTFGAGSRLTVL.

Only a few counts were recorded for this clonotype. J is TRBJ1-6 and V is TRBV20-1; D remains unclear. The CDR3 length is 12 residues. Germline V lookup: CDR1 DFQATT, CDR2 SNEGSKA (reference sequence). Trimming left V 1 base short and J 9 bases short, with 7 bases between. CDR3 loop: CSARVASSPLHF. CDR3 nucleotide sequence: TGCAGTGCTAGAGTTGCCAGTTCACCCCTCCACTTT.

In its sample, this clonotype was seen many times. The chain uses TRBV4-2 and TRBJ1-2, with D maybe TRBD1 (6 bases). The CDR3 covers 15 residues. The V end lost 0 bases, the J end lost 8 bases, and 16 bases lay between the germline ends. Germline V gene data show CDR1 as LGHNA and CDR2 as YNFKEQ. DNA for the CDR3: TGTGCCAGCAGCCAAGATCGAGGGCAGGGGCTCGGCTACACCTTC. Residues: CASSQDRGQGLGYTF.

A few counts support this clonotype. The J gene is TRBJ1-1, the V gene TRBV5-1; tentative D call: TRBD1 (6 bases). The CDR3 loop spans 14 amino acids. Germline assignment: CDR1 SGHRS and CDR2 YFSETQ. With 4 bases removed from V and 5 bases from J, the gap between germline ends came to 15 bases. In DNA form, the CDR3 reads TGCGCCAGCAGCCACGGAGAGGGGGGGACTGAAGCTTTCTTT. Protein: CASSHGEGGTEAFF.

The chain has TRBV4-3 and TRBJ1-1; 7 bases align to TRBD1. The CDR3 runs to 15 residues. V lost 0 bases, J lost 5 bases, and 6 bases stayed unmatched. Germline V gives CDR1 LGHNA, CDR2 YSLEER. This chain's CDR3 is CASSQDVGGATEAFF. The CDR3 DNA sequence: TGCGCCAGCAGCCAAGACGTAGGGGGCGCAACTGAAGCTTTCTTT.

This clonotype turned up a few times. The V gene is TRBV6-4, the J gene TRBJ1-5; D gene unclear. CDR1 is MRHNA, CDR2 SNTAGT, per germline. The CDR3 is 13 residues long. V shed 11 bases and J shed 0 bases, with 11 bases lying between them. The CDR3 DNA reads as TGTGCCGGGCGGCAGGCTAGCAATCAGCCCCAGCATTTT. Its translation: CAGRQASNQPQHF.

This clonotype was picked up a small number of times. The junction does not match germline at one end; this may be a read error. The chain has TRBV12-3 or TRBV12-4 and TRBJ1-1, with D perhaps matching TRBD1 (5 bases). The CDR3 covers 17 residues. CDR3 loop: CASCFGRAGNMDTEAFF. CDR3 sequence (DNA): TGTGCCAGCTGTTTTGGGAGGGCAGGGAATATGGACACTGAAGCTTTCTTT.